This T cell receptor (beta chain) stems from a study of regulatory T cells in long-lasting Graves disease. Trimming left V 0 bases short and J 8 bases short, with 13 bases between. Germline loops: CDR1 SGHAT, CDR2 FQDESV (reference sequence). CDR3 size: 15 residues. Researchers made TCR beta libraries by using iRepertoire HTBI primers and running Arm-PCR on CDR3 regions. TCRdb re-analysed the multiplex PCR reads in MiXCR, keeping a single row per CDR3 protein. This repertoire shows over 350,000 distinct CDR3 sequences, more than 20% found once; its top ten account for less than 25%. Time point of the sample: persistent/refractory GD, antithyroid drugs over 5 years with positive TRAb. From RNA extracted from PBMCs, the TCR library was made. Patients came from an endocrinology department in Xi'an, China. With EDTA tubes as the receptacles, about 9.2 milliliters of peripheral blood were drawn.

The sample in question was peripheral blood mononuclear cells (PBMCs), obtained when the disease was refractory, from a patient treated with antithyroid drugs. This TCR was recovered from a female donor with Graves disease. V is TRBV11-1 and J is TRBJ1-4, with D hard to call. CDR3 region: CASSLASIGREKLFF. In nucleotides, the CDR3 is TGTGCCAGCAGCTTAGCTAGCATTGGGAGGGAAAAACTGTTTTTT.